This TCR beta chain was retrieved from a study of immune evolution from preneoplasia to lung adenocarcinoma. J was trimmed by 3 bases and V by 1 base; bases with no gene match: 23. The CDR3 extends over 22 amino acids. From germline, CDR1 is MDHEN and CDR2 SYDVKM. Clones were sequenced by immunoSEQ multiplex PCR, and TCRdb holds only the in-frame ones, with some missing. This repertoire shows about 11,000 clones, 86% found once; its top ten account for 3% to 4%. The chain uses TRBV28 and TRBJ2-5; 10 bases map to TRBD2. This receptor was identified in a person aged 70 to 85 with invasive lung adenocarcinoma. The sample comprised FFPE invasive lung adenocarcinoma tissue. The CDR3 region is CASSLFLNAAATSGTVKETQYF. Here the CDR3 DNA reads TGTGCCAGCAGTTTATTTCTAAATGCCGCCGCTACTAGCGGGACGGTAAAAGAGACCCAGTACTTC.